One and the same sample provided the 4 T cell receptor beta chains below, sequenced in a study of OX40 agonist ivuxolimab in advanced cancers. The data were produced by immunoSEQ multiplex PCR, yet TCRdb's version contains in-frame clones alone and is incomplete. The sample has tens of thousands of clones, roughly 90% seen once. The source was CD4+ or CD8+ T cells sorted from blood, collected in a trial of the OX40 agonist ivuxolimab. The receptors were sampled from an adult with an advanced solid tumor such as melanoma, head and neck, liver or kidney cancer.

The CDR3 coding sequence is TGTGCCAGCAGTCCGACAGGTCAAATCTTCGGAGCTTTCTTT. Protein: CASSPTGQIFGAFF. The gene calls are TRBV6-5 and TRBJ1-1, with D possibly matching TRBD1 (6 bases). The CDR3 spans 14 residues. V lost 5 bases to trimming and J lost 10 bases, with 20 bases between them. Per the germline V gene, CDR1 is MNHEY and CDR2 is SVGAGI.

This clone was seen only a few times. The chain employs TRBV4-1 and TRBJ2-1, with a tentative D call TRBD2 (6 bases). The CDR3 consists of 15 residues. Germline loops: CDR1 MGHRA, CDR2 YSYEKL. Trimming removed 3 bases at V and 8 bases at J, with 17 bases between. DNA for the CDR3: TGCGCCAGCAGCCAGATAGGAGGGGCCGGGGATGAGCAGTTCTTC. It specifies CASSQIGGAGDEQFF.

The V and J genes are TRBV7-3 and TRBJ1-1, with 9 nucleotides matching TRBD1. Trimming at V came to 6 bases and at J to 1 base, leaving 9 bases not matched to a gene. This CDR3 comprises 16 residues. Germline values: CDR1 SGHTA, CDR2 FQGTGA. CDR3 DNA: TGTGCCAGCAGTTTTGCCCCGGGACAGGGGAACACTGAAGCTTTCTTT. It specifies CASSFAPGQGNTEAFF.

This clone has only one observation. The chain has TRBV7-2 and TRBJ2-3; no reliable D call. There are 12 residues in the CDR3. Deletions cut 5 bases from V and 8 bases from J, with 11 bases between. CDR1 and CDR2 from the germline V gene are SGHTA and FQGNSA. Here the CDR3 DNA reads TGTGCCAGCAGCGTAGACGGTGGTACGCAGTATTTT. This gives the protein CASSVDGGTQYF.